Below, one T cell receptor (beta chain) is given with its context. Its antigen is unknown. This entry is derived from a study of T cell repertoires in cytomegalovirus infection. Study-wide context: CMV infection plus the matching HLA type was flagged by public TCR beta signatures.

TCRdb analysed the reads with MiXCR anew, one entry per CDR3 protein. Of 230,000 or so distinct CDR3 sequences in the sample, about a sixth are singletons; the top ten hold around 43%. Germline-derived CDR1 and CDR2 are MDHEN and SYDVKM. The CDR3 length is 15 residues. The ends were cut back, 6 bases at V and 0 bases at J, with 13 bases in the middle. Study-level findings and limits: Cumulative public TCR beta family frequency identified carriers of CMV plus the relevant HLA. Dominating the ex vivo response were HLA-C-restricted CMV-specific TCR beta clonotypes.

The gene calls are TRBV28 and TRBJ2-3; D not certain. The sequence was collected from a human donor in good health (CMV status not recorded). Some clones in this sample may be carry-over from other donors' samples. Sequenced material: CD8+ T cells from PBMCs. CDR3 sequence: CASSPVRVSTDTQYF. Here the CDR3 DNA reads TGTGCCAGCAGCCCTGTTCGCGTAAGCACAGATACGCAGTATTTT. The full variable domain, in which reference TRBV28 and TRBJ2-3 provide the parts outside the CDR3, is DVKVTQSSRYLVKRTGEKVFLECVQDMDHENMFWYRQDPGLGLRLIYFSYDVKMKEKGDIPEGYSVSREKKERFSLILESASTNQTSMYLCASSPVRVSTDTQYFGPGTRLTVL.